Sequencing of this T cell receptor (beta chain) was carried out in a study of blood T cell repertoires in COVID-19. Across the whole study: T cells, B-cell-depleted T cells, or PBMCs provided the cDNA or gDNA that served as material.

This CDR3 spans 14 amino acids. V lost 4 bases, J lost 7 bases, and 6 bases stayed unmatched. CDR1 is SNHLY, CDR2 FYNNEI, per germline. Profiled with immunoSEQ multiplex PCR; TCRdb holds only in-frame clones, not every one. Here the sample spans about 230,000 clones, around 80% being singletons. The rearrangement joins TRBV2 to TRBJ2-2; 7 bases are shared with TRBD1. Material for sequencing was peripheral blood. The receptor was derived from a woman aged 80 or older with active or convalescent COVID-19. CDR3: CASSGRTGIGELFF. DNA for the CDR3: TGTGCCAGCAGTGGTCGGACAGGCATCGGGGAGCTGTTTTTT.